The TCR beta chain described here comes from a study of blood T cell repertoires in COVID-19 (dated by TCRdb to 2018 to 2021). For the wider study: Samples from collaborators originated in the United States, Italy and Spain and spanned both the acute and convalescent phases of COVID-19. The samples were drawn from the first 160 participants of the ongoing ImmuneRACE study and from 1,254 subjects provided by 6 global collaborators. The dataset comprised deeply sampled blood TCRbeta repertoires from subjects exposed to, actively infected with, or recovered from COVID-19. Where available, HLA class I and class II types were taken from metadata supplied by the sample provider and were not determined by assay-based typing. The repertoires were made available in a free public database intended to serve as a resource for research on the immune response to SARS-CoV-2. A de-identified subject ID, COVID-19 status, age in years and sex were almost always included in the sample metadata. The prospective study material was composed of cDNA or gDNA derived from T cells, B-cell-depleted T cells, or PBMCs.

The immunoSEQ Assay, a bias-controlled multiplex PCR, was used to amplify TCRbeta CDR3 regions from genomic DNA. The authors' analysis ran thus. The number of nucleated cells in each sample was estimated from the amplification of reference gene primers within the assay. Sequence reads were collapsed and filtered to measure the absolute abundance of every unique TCRbeta CDR3 rearrangement. For each sample, productive Simpson clonality was calculated as the square root of Simpson's diversity index across productive rearrangements. TCRdb obtained this table from immuneACCESS and retained in-frame rearrangements with V and J assigned. These tables miss some clones; where compared with another copy, unresolved V genes account for less than half of the shortfall, and the remainder is unexplained. The V and J calls and clone size are taken from that table; D and trimming were inferred from the DNA. Across this sample there are approximately 320,000 clones, with roughly 90% seen only once. Around 2.6% of the sample comes from the top ten.

After removal of 5 bases from V and 5 bases from J, the junction retains 5 bases not matched to a gene. The germline V gene yields KGHDR for CDR1 and SFDVKD for CDR2. From cysteine to phenylalanine, the CDR3 is 14 amino acids long. The only DNA kept is the CDR3, 42 bases in frame from the first base. Participants in the prospective study were aged 18 to 89 years, lived in 20 to 25 United States geographic areas, and enrolled through a virtual design. In the prospective study, cohorts were assigned on the basis of participant-reported clinical history obtained from a screening survey and a study questionnaire. ImmuneRACE Cohort 3 recovered participants were defined by two consecutive negative NP/OP PCR tests, healthcare professional clearance, or symptom resolution. Each participant in the prospective study had whole blood, serum and a nasopharyngeal or oropharyngeal swab collected by mobile phlebotomists. Prospective study participants could optionally give additional blood draws and questionnaires over a roughly two-month period. Before DNA extraction, prospective study blood samples were shipped either frozen or at room temperature.

The investigation overall reported the following: The quantity of clinical and demographic metadata differed by source and by participant and was supplied without curation.

A remark on this clone: Its recognized antigen is unknown. Per-nucleotide qualities are absent, and no much larger clonotype sits a single base away.

Recombination joined TRBV24-1 with TRBJ2-5; the junction holds 9 bases that match TRBD1. The sequencing sample was made of PBMCs or T cells enriched from blood (not recorded which). This receptor was taken from a man aged 55 to 70 who had recovered from COVID-19. DNA sequence: TGTGCCACCAGTGGGGGACAGGGTAGGGAGACCCAGTACTTC. Its protein product is CATSGGQGRETQYF.